This entry features one T cell receptor beta chain sequence. This may be a read error: a much more frequent sequence differs by one nucleotide. The sample originates from a study of read filtering for tumor transcriptome and immune sequencing. This library used roughly 400 ng RNA and molecular barcoded adaptors spanning alpha/delta and beta/gamma chains. TCRdb re-called the reads through MiXCR, storing one row per CDR3 protein. The sample holds over 55,000 distinct CDR3 sequences, around 14% seen once. Sequenced: a population of CD138-negative cells sorted from bone marrow. The sequence was collected from a donor over 35 with multiple myeloma.

CDR3 in DNA: TGTGCCATCAGAGAGTCAAGTACTAGCGGTCCCCCGGAGCAGTTCTTC. As protein: CAIRESSTSGPPEQFF. The chain couples TRBV10-3 to TRBJ2-1; 8 bases agree with TRBD2. The CDR3 has 16 amino acids. The germline V gene has CDR1 ENHRY and CDR2 SYGVKD.